The 30 T cell receptor beta chains below all came from one sample that was sequenced in a study of blood T cell repertoires in COVID-19 (dated by TCRdb to 2020 to 2021). Library preparation employed the immunoSEQ multiplex PCR assay. The clones in this table, taken by TCRdb from immuneACCESS, are in-frame only. Not every clone is retained; where verified, under half of the shortfall comes from an unresolved V gene, and the cause of the rest is unknown. The sample profile shows fewer than 400,000 clones; over 75% of them were found once. Jointly, the top ten make up 4% to 5% of the sample. The sample was PBMCs or T cells enriched from blood (not recorded which). The source is a young man who had recovered from COVID-19.

The chain couples TRBV15 to TRBJ2-1; 11 nucleotides match TRBD1. Germline assignment: CDR1 LNHNV and CDR2 YYDKDF (reference sequence). The V gene end was trimmed by 0 bases and the J gene end by 1 base; junction bases not matched to a gene: 2. The CDR3 runs 17 residues. CDR3 in amino acids: CATSRDGTGGSYNEQFF. The CDR3 nucleotides read TGTGCCACCAGCAGAGATGGGACAGGGGGATCCTACAATGAGCAGTTCTTC.

This clone was observed a single time. The chain employs TRBV6-1 and TRBJ1-1; perhaps TRBD1 as D (5 bases). The CDR3 totals 15 residues. The germline gives CDR1 MNHNS, CDR2 SASEGT. Between the trimmed V and J ends, which lost 1 base and 0 bases, there was a span of 9 bases. The CDR3, as DNA: TGTGCCAGCAGTGAAGGGGGCCTGTTGAACACTGAAGCTTTCTTT. Translating gives CASSEGGLLNTEAFF.

This chain connects TRBV4-1 to TRBJ1-5; D gene ambiguous. With 1 base removed from V and 1 base from J, the gap between germline ends came to 8 bases. Germline CDR1 MGHRA, CDR2 YSYEKL. CDR3 length equals 15 residues. CDR3 sequence: CASSQVPGSNQPQHF. Written as DNA, the CDR3 is TGCGCCAGCAGCCAAGTCCCGGGAAGCAATCAGCCCCAGCATTTT.

J is TRBJ1-1 and V is TRBV11-2, with D tentatively TRBD1 (6 bases). The CDR3 sequence is 14 residues long. With 5 bases removed from V and 7 bases from J, the gap between germline ends came to 17 bases. CDR1 and CDR2 (germline): SGHAT, FQNNGV. In DNA form, the CDR3 reads TGTGCCAGCAGCCCGAACCGGGACATCTATGAAGCTTTCTTT. Translated, it gives CASSPNRDIYEAFF.

This clone has only a few counts. The chain links TRBV11-3 to TRBJ2-2; TRBD2 is a possible D gene (5 bases). The germline CDR1 and CDR2 sequences are SGHNT and YENEEA. There are 15 residues in the CDR3. The V end was cut by 5 bases, the J end by 2 bases, with 12 bases between. This CDR3 is CASSPEARNTGELFF. CDR3 DNA sequence: TGTGCCAGCAGCCCGGAGGCCAGAAACACCGGGGAGCTGTTTTTT.

The chain couples TRBV7-9 to TRBJ2-1; 9 nucleotides agree with TRBD2. Unmatched junction bases numbered 9, after V lost 5 bases and J lost 4 bases. The length of the CDR3 is 16 residues. Germline loops: CDR1 SEHNR, CDR2 FQNEAQ (reference sequence). The CDR3 nucleotides are TGTGCCAGCAGCGAAGGGGGTGGACTAGCGTACAATGAGCAGTTCTTC. This translates into CASSEGGGLAYNEQFF.

The V gene is TRBV30, the J gene TRBJ1-2; tentative D call: TRBD1 (5 bases). This CDR3 has 12 residues. V gave up 4 bases and J gave up 9 bases, with 15 bases separating them. Germline-derived CDR1 and CDR2 are GTSNPN and SVGIG (reference sequence). This CDR3 reads CAWIPQGERYTF. CDR3 bases: TGTGCCTGGATACCCCAGGGCGAGCGCTACACCTTC.

The gene calls are TRBV4-1 and TRBJ2-3, with unresolved D. Germline CDR1 MGHRA, CDR2 YSYEKL. V dropped 1 base and J dropped 4 bases, with 12 bases sitting between them. There are 15 residues in the CDR3. CDR3 amino acids: CASSQGRGGPDTQYF. As DNA, the CDR3 is TGCGCCAGCAGCCAAGGGCGCGGCGGCCCAGATACGCAGTATTTT.

The chain combines TRBV21-1 with TRBJ2-3; the table's D call of TRBD1 was not tested on the DNA. TRBV21-1 constitutes a pseudogene. The CDR3 loop spans 15 amino acids. As DNA, the CDR3 is TGTGCCAGCAGCAAAGAACCAGGGGCCAGGGCTACGCAGTATTTT. Protein product: CASSKEPGARATQYF.

The V gene is TRBV20-1, the J gene TRBJ2-3; tentatively, D is TRBD1 (6 bases). V was trimmed by 3 bases and J by 3 bases, leaving 7 bases between them. The CDR3 is 12 amino acids. Germline V gene lookup returns CDR1 DFQATT and CDR2 SNEGSKA (reference sequence). This chain's CDR3 is CSASQGTDTQYF. In DNA form, the CDR3 reads TGCAGTGCTAGTCAGGGGACAGATACGCAGTATTTT.

The chain combines TRBV7-9 with TRBJ1-5; D is possibly TRBD1 (6 bases). This CDR3 contains 13 residues. Trimming shortened V by 1 base and J by 9 bases, and 10 bases separated the two germline ends. In germline, CDR1 is SEHNR, CDR2 FQNEAQ (reference sequence). CDR3 sequence (DNA): TGTGCCAGCAGCTTAGGGGGGCCAGGGCCCCAGCATTTT. Protein sequence: CASSLGGPGPQHF.

The J gene is TRBJ2-2, the V gene TRBV29-1; 8 nucleotides agree with TRBD2. The CDR3 is 13 residues long. The junction had 4 bases not matched to a gene; V was cut back by 6 bases and J by 4 bases. Germline CDR1 and CDR2: SQVTM and ANQGSEA. This CDR3 is CSVVAGRTGELFF. CDR3 DNA sequence: TGCAGCGTGGTAGCGGGACGCACCGGGGAGCTGTTTTTT.

Only one count was recorded for this clone. The chain uses TRBV10-1 and TRBJ2-7; the match to TRBD2 covers 9 bases. The junction had 5 bases not matched to a gene; V was cut back by 5 bases and J by 3 bases. The CDR3 covers 14 residues. CDR1 and CDR2 (germline): WNHNN, SYGVQD (reference sequence). CDR3 nucleotides: TGCGCCAGCAGTTTAGCGGGAGAAGGCTACGAGCAGTACTTC. This gives the protein CASSLAGEGYEQYF.

This clone was seen a few times. This sequence joins TRBV10-3 and TRBJ1-1; the D gene is possibly TRBD1 (5 bases). The ends were cut back, 0 bases at V and 4 bases at J, with 12 bases in the middle. This CDR3 contains 15 residues. CDR1 is ENHRY and CDR2 is SYGVKD in the germline V gene. CDR3 sequence: CAISESAGPTTEAFF. Here the CDR3 DNA reads TGTGCCATCAGTGAGTCTGCAGGGCCGACCACTGAAGCTTTCTTT.

The J gene is TRBJ2-1, the V gene TRBV7-9, with 11 bases fitting TRBD1. This CDR3 is 16 amino acids long. In germline, CDR1 is SEHNR, CDR2 FQNEAQ (reference sequence). The ends lost 1 base at V and 2 bases at J; junction bases unmatched: 1. The CDR3 reads CASSLGTGGAYNEQFF. In DNA form, the CDR3 reads TGTGCCAGCAGCTTAGGGACAGGGGGCGCCTACAATGAGCAGTTCTTC.

The rearrangement links TRBV2 to TRBJ1-3; D is perhaps TRBD1 (6 bases). This CDR3 region has 17 residues. CDR1 and CDR2 from the germline V gene are SNHLY and FYNNEI. The V end was cut by 6 bases, the J end by 0 bases, with 18 bases between. The CDR3: CASSLTGLLLSGNTIYF. The CDR3 DNA sequence: TGTGCCAGCAGCCTGACAGGACTCCTCCTCTCTGGAAACACCATATATTTT.

This chain joins TRBV7-9 and TRBJ2-1; D might be TRBD2 (6 bases). V lost 3 bases and J 10 bases, leaving 13 bases between the germline ends. The CDR3 extends over 13 amino acids. Germline V CDR1 and CDR2: SEHNR, FQNEAQ (reference sequence). CDR3: CASSLVGSFEQFF. CDR3 DNA sequence: TGTGCCAGCAGCTTGGTCGGGAGTTTCGAGCAGTTCTTC.

The chain links TRBV27 to TRBJ1-3; TRBD1 is a possible D gene (6 bases). Germline CDR1 is MNHEY and CDR2 is SMNVEV (reference sequence). This CDR3 contains 15 residues. The V gene lost 5 bases and the J gene lost 0 bases, with 11 bases spanning the gap. As DNA, the CDR3 is TGTGCCAGCAGTCCGACAGGACTCTCTGGAAACACCATATATTTT. The encoded protein is CASSPTGLSGNTIYF.

The chain uses TRBV28 and TRBJ1-5, with a tentative D call TRBD1 (5 bases). V lost 3 bases and J 2 bases, leaving 11 bases between the germline ends. The CDR3 is 15 amino acids. The germline CDR1 and CDR2 sequences are MDHEN and SYDVKM. The CDR3 DNA reads as TGTGCCAGCAGTTTGGGTGGGGGGGGCAATCAGCCCCAGCATTTT. Amino acid sequence: CASSLGGGGNQPQHF.

The count of this clone is one. V usage is TRBV5-4 and J usage is TRBJ2-7, with 9 bases lining up with TRBD2. Germline V gives CDR1 SGHNT, CDR2 YYREEE (reference sequence). The CDR3 is 15 amino acids. V lost 4 bases and J lost 6; bases outside the gene matches: 11. The CDR3 loop is CASSRRASGVFEQYF. In DNA form, the CDR3 reads TGTGCCAGCAGCAGGCGGGCTAGCGGGGTCTTCGAGCAGTACTTC.

DNA of the CDR3: TGTGCCAGCAGTGAACAGGACAGGGATGGCGAGACCCAGTACTTC. Its translation: CASSEQDRDGETQYF. V is TRBV6-1 and J is TRBJ2-5; 8 bases line up with TRBD1. The V and J ends lost 2 bases and 5 bases, in that order; junction bases with no gene match: 7. The germline V gene encodes CDR1 MNHNS and CDR2 SASEGT. CDR3 size: 15 residues.

V and J are TRBV27 and TRBJ2-1, with a weak D call TRBD2 (5 bases). Germline V gene data show CDR1 as MNHEY and CDR2 as SMNVEV (reference sequence). With 6 bases removed from V and 7 bases from J, the gap between germline ends came to 19 bases. The CDR3 sequence is 15 residues long. The CDR3 bases are TGTGCCAGCAGATTAGGCCCCCCGGGGAAGAATGAGCAGTTCTTC. Translated, it gives CASRLGPPGKNEQFF.

CDR3 DNA sequence: TGTGCCAGCAGTGAATGGGGAGGGGATGAGACCCAGTACTTC. The encoded protein is CASSEWGGDETQYF. This chain uses TRBV2 with TRBJ2-5, with TRBD2 matching 7 bases. Germline V gives CDR1 SNHLY, CDR2 FYNNEI. V gave up 2 bases and J gave up 5 bases; unmatched junction bases: 5. This CDR3 region has 14 residues.

This rearrangement joins TRBV15 to TRBJ1-4; 9 bases match TRBD1. Germline trimming cut 2 bases from V and 5 bases from J; bases unmatched to any gene: 6. Germline CDR1 is LNHNV and CDR2 is YYDKDF (reference sequence). The length of the CDR3 is 16 residues. The CDR3 DNA reads as TGTGCCACCAGCAGACGCGACAGGGGGACCAATGAAAAACTGTTTTTT. Translated, it gives CATSRRDRGTNEKLFF.

This clone was counted once. V gene TRBV7-2 combines with J gene TRBJ1-5; tentatively, D is TRBD1 (6 bases). Trimming removed 5 bases from V and 6 bases from J, with 20 bases in between. Looked up from germline, CDR1 is SGHTA and CDR2 is FQGNSA. The CDR3 sequence is 16 residues long. CDR3 DNA: TGTGCCAGCAGCCCCAGGGGCCCTCCGAGGGGTCAGCCCCAGCATTTT. This gives the protein CASSPRGPPRGQPQHF.

The rearrangement joins TRBV5-4 to TRBJ2-1; D possibly corresponds to TRBD2 (6 bases). Per germline, CDR1 SGHNT and CDR2 YYREEE (reference sequence). The CDR3 runs 15 residues. V was trimmed by 3 bases and J by 2 bases, leaving 12 bases between them. CDR3 residues: CASSSVADPYNEQFF. The CDR3 nucleotides are TGTGCCAGCAGCTCCGTAGCGGACCCCTACAATGAGCAGTTCTTC.

The rearrangement uses TRBV2 and TRBJ2-4; 12 bases are a match to TRBD1. CDR1 and CDR2 from the germline V gene are SNHLY and FYNNEI. The CDR3 totals 18 residues. V lost 5 bases, J lost 0 bases, and 8 bases stayed unmatched. The CDR3 nucleotides are TGTGCCAGCAGTCTAGGGGACAGGGGGCTGGTAGCCAAAAACATTCAGTACTTC. Amino acid sequence: CASSLGDRGLVAKNIQYF.

This clone was recorded only once. The gene calls are TRBV7-2 and TRBJ2-4, with D tentatively TRBD2 (5 bases). Germline CDR1 is SGHTA and CDR2 is FQGNSA. CDR3 length: 15 residues. V lost 5 bases, J lost 8 bases, and 19 bases lay in between. DNA of the CDR3: TGTGCCAGCAGCCCGAACCGGAAATACGGGGACATTCAGTACTTC. It is translated as CASSPNRKYGDIQYF.

The chain employs TRBV20-1 and TRBJ2-1, with D possibly being TRBD2 (6 bases). CDR1 is DFQATT and CDR2 is SNEGSKA in the germline V gene (reference sequence). The CDR3 consists of 17 residues. V was pared by 3 bases and J by 6 bases, with 24 bases between. CDR3 region: CSASLGGSGSLLNEQFF. The CDR3 DNA follows: TGCAGTGCTAGTCTAGGAGGTAGCGGCTCCCTTCTCAATGAGCAGTTCTTC.

The chain uses TRBV7-6 and TRBJ2-7; 7 bases map to TRBD1. Per germline, CDR1 SGHVS and CDR2 FNYEAQ. Trimming took 5 bases from V and 4 from J; bases not matched to a gene: 11. The length of the CDR3 is 15 residues. The CDR3 DNA follows: TGTGCCAGCAGCACCCGACAGGGCGGGCTGTACGAGCAGTACTTC. Translating it yields CASSTRQGGLYEQYF. Full variable domain (outside the CDR3, taken from reference TRBV7-6 and TRBJ2-7): GAGVSQSPRYKVTKRGQDVALRCDPISGHVSLYWYRQALGQGPEFLTYFNYEAQQDKSGLPNDRFSAERPEGSISTLTIQRTEQRDSAMYRCASSTRQGGLYEQYFGPGTRLTVT.